A single sample is the source of the 30 T cell receptor beta chains below, sequenced in a study of graft-versus-host responses after intestinal transplantation (dated by TCRdb to 2020 to 2022). Library method: the immunoSEQ multiplex PCR assay. The table comes from immuneACCESS by way of TCRdb, which keeps in-frame sequences with V and J called. Part of the clones is missing from these tables; in studies checked, under half for an unresolved V gene and the rest for unknown reasons. The sample contains 20,000 or so clones, 75% to 95% of them found a single time. The ten largest clones represent more than 1.5% of the sample. Sequenced here: PBMCs, sampled less than 400 days after transplant. Source of these receptors: a human patient who received an intestinal transplant, so some T cells may come from the graft donor.

The chain joins TRBV6-5 to TRBJ1-2; TRBD1 agrees at 7 bases. The ends lost 8 bases at V and 4 bases at J; junction bases unmatched: 7. Per the germline V gene, CDR1 is MNHEY and CDR2 is SVGAGI. The CDR3 covers 13 residues. CDR3 loop: CASARGTAYGYTF. The CDR3 bases are TGTGCCAGCGCCCGGGGGACAGCCTATGGCTACACCTTC.

V gene TRBV6-5 combines with J gene TRBJ1-3, with D hard to call. Germline CDR1 MNHEY, CDR2 SVGAGI. Between the trimmed V and J ends, which lost 4 bases and 4 bases, there was a span of 14 bases. The CDR3 is 15 amino acids. The CDR3: CASSSPTRGGNTIYF. The CDR3 bases are TGTGCCAGCAGTTCCCCTACACGAGGGGGAAACACCATATATTTT.

The chain has TRBV5-6 and TRBJ2-3; TRBD2 aligns across 11 bases. Germline CDR1 SGHDT, CDR2 YYEEEE. The CDR3 covers 17 residues. Germline trimming cut 1 base from V and 5 bases from J; bases unmatched to any gene: 9. In nucleotides, the CDR3 is TGTGCCAGCAGCTTGATGGGGCTAGCGGGGGGAGGAGATACGCAGTATTTT. Translating gives CASSLMGLAGGGDTQYF.

The chain has TRBV12-5 and TRBJ1-6; TRBD1 is a possible D gene (5 bases). CDR3 length: 18 amino acids. V was pared by 3 bases and J by 7 bases, with 22 bases between. Germline lookup yields CDR1 LGHNT and CDR2 FRNRAP. CDR3 protein: CASGFLGDGGRVNSPLHF. The CDR3 bases are TGTGCTAGTGGTTTTTTAGGGGACGGAGGCCGGGTCAATTCACCCCTCCACTTT.

The chain employs TRBV5-6 and TRBJ1-2; D perhaps matches TRBD1 (5 bases). The V end lost 5 bases, the J end lost 4 bases, and 9 bases lay between the germline ends. The CDR3 is 12 residues long. Germline loops: CDR1 SGHDT, CDR2 YYEEEE. Here the CDR3 reads CASRKGFYGYTF. The CDR3 DNA reads as TGTGCCAGCAGGAAGGGGTTCTATGGCTACACCTTC.

The V gene is TRBV21-1, the J gene TRBJ2-7; the D call in the table, TRBD2, was not verified against the DNA. TRBV21-1 is described as a pseudogene. The CDR3 sequence is 17 residues long. The CDR3 region has the DNA TGTGCCAGCAGCACCCCGGGGAACATAGATATTGGGTACGAGCAGTACTTC. Translating it yields CASSTPGNIDIGYEQYF.

The CDR3 DNA sequence: TGTGCCAGTAGTCTGAGGGCCGGGGAGACCCAGTACTTC. It specifies CASSLRAGETQYF. This chain connects TRBV19 to TRBJ2-5; the D gene is possibly TRBD2 (5 bases). V was pared by 5 bases and J by 5 bases, with 12 bases between. CDR1 and CDR2 (germline): LNHDA, SQIVND (reference sequence). The CDR3 runs to 13 residues.

The chain recombines TRBV6-6 with TRBJ1-6; D is ambiguous. Germline V gene data show CDR1 as MNHNY and CDR2 as SVGAGI (reference sequence). The CDR3 is 14 residues long. V was trimmed by 7 bases and J by 9 bases, leaving 16 bases between them. DNA of the CDR3: TGTGCCAGCACCTCCGGCTGGGATACTTCACCCCTCCACTTT. As protein: CASTSGWDTSPLHF.

The chain has TRBV9 and TRBJ2-2, with TRBD2 identical over 8 bases. The CDR3 sequence is 15 residues long. With V trimmed by 4 bases and J by 4 bases, 6 bases remained unmatched. Germline CDR1 and CDR2: SGDLS and YYNGEE. Written as DNA, the CDR3 is TGTGCCAGCAGCCAAGCGGGAGTGACCACCGGGGAGCTGTTTTTT. Its translation is CASSQAGVTTGELFF.

The chain joins TRBV6-1 to TRBJ2-7; possibly TRBD1 or TRBD2 for D (5 bases each). V lost 0 bases to trimming and J lost 5 bases, with 14 bases between them. The CDR3 is made up of 15 amino acids. Germline V gives CDR1 MNHNS, CDR2 SASEGT. The CDR3 sequence: CASSEAGRALNEQYF. The CDR3 DNA reads as TGTGCCAGCAGTGAAGCGGGGCGGGCACTCAACGAGCAGTACTTC.

The rearrangement joins TRBV5-1 to TRBJ2-7, with D uncertain. The CDR3 loop spans 12 amino acids. The germline V and J ends were trimmed by 3 bases and 3 bases, with 7 bases remaining between them. The germline V gene encodes CDR1 SGHRS and CDR2 YFSETQ. This CDR3 reads CASSSGNYEQYF. CDR3 sequence (DNA): TGCGCCAGCAGCTCGGGTAACTACGAGCAGTACTTC.

The gene calls are TRBV7-9 and TRBJ1-2; D is unclear. CDR1 is SEHNR and CDR2 is FQNEAQ in the germline V gene (reference sequence). This CDR3 is built from 14 residues. Trimming pared 0 bases from V and 4 bases from J, leaving 9 bases between. In nucleotides, the CDR3 is TGTGCCAGCAGCTTAGCTCAGGCTACCTATGGCTACACCTTC. Protein sequence: CASSLAQATYGYTF.

The V gene is TRBV7-9, the J gene TRBJ1-2, with D possibly TRBD1 on 5 matching bases. This CDR3 has 14 residues. V lost 4 bases and J lost 0, with 9 bases in between. Germline CDR1 and CDR2: SEHNR and FQNEAQ (reference sequence). CDR3 nucleotide sequence: TGTGCCAGCAGCTCGGACATAGCTAACTATGGCTACACCTTC. It yields the protein CASSSDIANYGYTF.

The chain couples TRBV5-5 to TRBJ1-4; 11 bases fit TRBD1. The CDR3 runs to 14 residues. Germline assignment: CDR1 SGHKS and CDR2 YYEKEE (reference sequence). Losses at the gene ends were 4 bases for V and 7 bases for J; bases not matched to a gene: 3. The CDR3 DNA reads TGTGCCAGCAGCGCCGGGACAGGGGGTGAAAAACTGTTTTTT. Residues: CASSAGTGGEKLFF.

The CDR3 sequence is CASSLRDRVYYEQYF. CDR3 coding DNA: TGTGCCAGCAGCCTCCGGGACAGGGTATACTACGAGCAGTACTTC. The rearrangement links TRBV28 to TRBJ2-7, with 9 bases matching TRBD1. The CDR3 loop spans 15 amino acids. V shed 6 bases, J shed 3 bases, and the junction held 9 bases outside the gene matches. CDR1 MDHEN and CDR2 SYDVKM come from the germline V gene.

In nucleotides, the CDR3 is TGTGCCAGCACCGTTGGGGGGAGTTCCCCTTACGAGCAGTACTTC. Protein sequence: CASTVGGSSPYEQYF. The rearrangement links TRBV2 to TRBJ2-7; tentatively, D is TRBD2 (6 bases). The CDR3 extends over 15 amino acids. With 7 bases removed from V and 4 bases from J, the gap between germline ends came to 20 bases. CDR1 SNHLY and CDR2 FYNNEI come from the germline V gene.

CDR3 coding DNA: TGTGCCAGCAGCGTAGTGGGTGGGGGCATTCAGTACTTC. Translating gives CASSVVGGGIQYF. The gene calls are TRBV9 and TRBJ2-4, with D tentatively TRBD1 or TRBD2 (5 bases each). The CDR3 length is 13 residues. Trimming removed 0 bases at V and 9 bases at J, with 10 bases between. Germline assignment: CDR1 SGDLS and CDR2 YYNGEE.

The chain combines TRBV7-2 with TRBJ2-1, with 9 nucleotides matching TRBD2. The V and J ends lost 5 bases and 6 bases, in that order; junction bases with no gene match: 5. The CDR3 has 14 residues. The germline CDR1 and CDR2 sequences are SGHTA and FQGNSA. The CDR3 sequence is CASSPSGTRNEQFF. The CDR3 bases are TGTGCCAGCAGCCCTAGCGGGACCCGCAATGAGCAGTTCTTC. Together with reference TRBV7-2 and TRBJ2-1, the CDR3 gives the full variable domain: GAGVSQSPSNKVTEKGKDVELRCDPISGHTALYWYRQSLGQGLEFLIYFQGNSAPDKSGLPSDRFSAERTGGSVSTLTIQRTQQEDSAVYLCASSPSGTRNEQFFGPGTRLTVL.

The DNA for the CDR3 is TGTGCCAGTAGCTTACAGGGTGCGCACACTGAAGCTTTCTTT. Translated, it gives CASSLQGAHTEAFF. This rearrangement joins TRBV19 to TRBJ1-1; D is perhaps TRBD1 (6 bases). V was shortened by 6 bases and J by 3 bases, with 14 bases between the two germline ends. There are 14 residues in the CDR3. Germline V gene lookup returns CDR1 LNHDA and CDR2 SQIVND (reference sequence).

The V and J genes are TRBV4-1 and TRBJ2-7; no reliable D call. The germline CDR1 and CDR2 sequences are MGHRA and YSYEKL. Trimming shortened V by 4 bases and J by 2 bases, and 15 bases separated the two germline ends. The CDR3 is 15 amino acids. The CDR3 DNA is TGCGCCAGCAGCCCTGAGCTAGGCGGCCCCTACGAGCAGTACTTC. It specifies CASSPELGGPYEQYF.

The chain employs TRBV5-4 and TRBJ2-1; 8 bases align to TRBD2. The V gene end was trimmed by 0 bases and the J gene end by 7 bases; junction bases not matched to a gene: 9. The CDR3 totals 16 residues. Germline loops: CDR1 SGHNT, CDR2 YYREEE (reference sequence). The CDR3 loop reads CASSLAGGGPLNEQFF. CDR3 coding DNA: TGTGCCAGCAGCTTGGCGGGAGGGGGTCCTCTAAATGAGCAGTTCTTC.

V is TRBV6-5 and J is TRBJ2-5; D is undetermined. V lost 6 bases and J 4 bases, leaving 12 bases between the germline ends. This CDR3 is 13 amino acids long. Per the germline V gene, CDR1 is MNHEY and CDR2 is SVGAGI. CDR3 DNA sequence: TGTGCCAGCAGAGCCTCTTCACGAGAGACCCAGTACTTC. Protein: CASRASSRETQYF.

This chain links TRBV12-5 with TRBJ2-7; 10 nucleotides match TRBD1. After removal of 3 bases from V and 3 bases from J, the junction contained 11 bases not matched to a gene. The germline V gene encodes CDR1 LGHNT and CDR2 FRNRAP. The CDR3 consists of 17 residues. In nucleotides, the CDR3 is TGTGCTAGTGGTTTTTCGGTAGAGGGACAGGGGAACTACGAGCAGTACTTC. Its protein is CASGFSVEGQGNYEQYF.

This clone was counted a few times. V usage is TRBV5-1 and J usage is TRBJ2-3; D call uncertain. Germline lookup yields CDR1 SGHRS and CDR2 YFSETQ. V gave up 4 bases and J gave up 5 bases, with 14 bases separating them. CDR3 size: 14 residues. CDR3: CASSRSSVGDTQYF. As DNA, the CDR3 is TGCGCCAGCAGCCGCTCCTCAGTTGGAGATACGCAGTATTTT.

This sequence joins TRBV7-2 and TRBJ1-2, with unresolved D. The CDR3 extends over 12 amino acids. V was clipped by 1 base and J by 4 bases, with 4 bases between them. The germline V gene has CDR1 SGHTA and CDR2 FQGNSA. This chain's CDR3 is CASSLVSYGYTF. CDR3 DNA sequence: TGTGCCAGCAGCTTAGTATCCTATGGCTACACCTTC.

This chain joins TRBV29-1 and TRBJ1-3, with D uncertain. Trimming removed 5 bases from V and 4 bases from J, with 9 bases in between. CDR1 SQVTM and CDR2 ANQGSEA come from the germline V gene. The CDR3 has 12 amino acids. The CDR3 spells CSVSSGGNTIYF. The CDR3, as DNA: TGCAGCGTTTCTTCCGGCGGAAACACCATATATTTT. Together with reference TRBV29-1 and TRBJ1-3, the CDR3 gives the full variable domain: SAVISQKPSRDICQRGTSLTIQCQVDSQVTMMFWYRQQPGQSLTLIATANQGSEATYESGFVIDKFPISRPNLTFSTLTVSNMSPEDSSIYLCSVSSGGNTIYFGEGSWLTVV.

This chain connects TRBV28 to TRBJ2-1; TRBD1 agrees at 11 bases. Germline lookup yields CDR1 MDHEN and CDR2 SYDVKM. This CDR3 comprises 15 residues. V gave up 3 bases and J gave up 5 bases; unmatched junction bases: 3. The CDR3 bases are TGTGCCAGCAGTTTTACGGGACAGGGGGACAATGAGCAGTTCTTC. Translated: CASSFTGQGDNEQFF. The full variable domain, with the rest looked up from reference TRBV28 and TRBJ2-1, is DVKVTQSSRYLVKRTGEKVFLECVQDMDHENMFWYRQDPGLGLRLIYFSYDVKMKEKGDIPEGYSVSREKKERFSLILESASTNQTSMYLCASSFTGQGDNEQFFGPGTRLTVL.

This clone was observed a few times. This sequence joins TRBV4-1 and TRBJ2-2; D is undetermined. The CDR3 is 16 amino acids. V lost 0 bases and J 1 base, leaving 9 bases between the germline ends. Germline V CDR1 and CDR2: MGHRA, YSYEKL. The CDR3 sequence: CASSQEGKENTGELFF. Here the CDR3 DNA reads TGCGCCAGCAGCCAAGAAGGGAAGGAGAACACCGGGGAGCTGTTTTTT.

The V gene is TRBV28, the J gene TRBJ2-5; D is perhaps TRBD2 (6 bases). Germline V gene data show CDR1 as MDHEN and CDR2 as SYDVKM. The CDR3 contains 15 residues. With 3 bases removed from V and 5 bases from J, the gap between germline ends came to 16 bases. The CDR3 DNA sequence: TGTGCCAGCAGTTTGTACTTGCGGGACGGGGAGACCCAGTACTTC. This translates into CASSLYLRDGETQYF. Using reference TRBV28 and TRBJ2-5 for the parts outside the CDR3, the full variable domain is DVKVTQSSRYLVKRTGEKVFLECVQDMDHENMFWYRQDPGLGLRLIYFSYDVKMKEKGDIPEGYSVSREKKERFSLILESASTNQTSMYLCASSLYLRDGETQYFGPGTRLLVL.

The chain has TRBV28 and TRBJ2-1; 9 bases line up with TRBD2. V was pared by 4 bases and J by 5 bases, with 6 bases of the junction left unmatched. CDR3 size: 15 residues. The germline CDR1 and CDR2 sequences are MDHEN and SYDVKM. The CDR3 here is CASSSPGLADNEQFF. The DNA of the CDR3 is TGTGCCAGCAGTTCGCCGGGACTAGCAGACAATGAGCAGTTCTTC.